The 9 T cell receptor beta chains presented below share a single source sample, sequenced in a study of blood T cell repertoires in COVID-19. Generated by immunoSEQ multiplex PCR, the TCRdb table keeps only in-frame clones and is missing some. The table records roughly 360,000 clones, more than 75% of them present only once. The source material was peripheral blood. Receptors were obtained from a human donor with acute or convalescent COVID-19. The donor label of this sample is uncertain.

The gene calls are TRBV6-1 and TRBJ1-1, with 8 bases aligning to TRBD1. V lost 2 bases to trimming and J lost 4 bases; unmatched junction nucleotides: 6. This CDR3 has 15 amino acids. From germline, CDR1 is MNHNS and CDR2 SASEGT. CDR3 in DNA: TGTGCCAGCAGTGAAAGCCGGACAGGGATCACTGAAGCTTTCTTT. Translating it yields CASSESRTGITEAFF.

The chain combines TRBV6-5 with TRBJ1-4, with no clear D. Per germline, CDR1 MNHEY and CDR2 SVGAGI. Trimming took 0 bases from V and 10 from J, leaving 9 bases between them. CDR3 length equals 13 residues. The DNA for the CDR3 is TGTGCCAGCAGTTACTCATACGTCGGAAAACTGTTTTTT. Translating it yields CASSYSYVGKLFF.

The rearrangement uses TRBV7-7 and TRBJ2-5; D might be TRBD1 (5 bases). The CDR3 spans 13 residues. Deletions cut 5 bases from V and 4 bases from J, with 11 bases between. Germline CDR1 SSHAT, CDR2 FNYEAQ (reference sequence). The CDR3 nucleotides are TGTGCCAGCAGCGATACCAGGGTAGAGACCCAGTACTTC. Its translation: CASSDTRVETQYF.

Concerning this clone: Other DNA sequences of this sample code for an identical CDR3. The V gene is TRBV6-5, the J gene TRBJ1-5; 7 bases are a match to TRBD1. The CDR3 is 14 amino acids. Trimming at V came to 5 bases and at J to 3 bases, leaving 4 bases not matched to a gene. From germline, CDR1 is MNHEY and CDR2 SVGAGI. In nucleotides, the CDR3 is TGTGCCAGCAGTCGGGACAGAATCAATCAGCCCCAGCATTTT. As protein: CASSRDRINQPQHF.

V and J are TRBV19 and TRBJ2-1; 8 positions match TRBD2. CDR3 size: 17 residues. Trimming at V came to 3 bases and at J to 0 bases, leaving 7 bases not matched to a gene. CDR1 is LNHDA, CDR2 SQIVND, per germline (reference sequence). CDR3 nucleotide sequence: TGTGCCAGTAGTATGCCCCGGCTAGCGGGCTCCTACAATGAGCAGTTCTTC. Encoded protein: CASSMPRLAGSYNEQFF.

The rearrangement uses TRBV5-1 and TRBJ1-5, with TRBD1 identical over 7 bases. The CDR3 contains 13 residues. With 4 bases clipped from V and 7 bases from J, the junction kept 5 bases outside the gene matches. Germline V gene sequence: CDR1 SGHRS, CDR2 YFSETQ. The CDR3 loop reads CASSPGQDQPQHF. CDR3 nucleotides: TGCGCCAGCAGCCCCGGACAGGACCAGCCCCAGCATTTT.

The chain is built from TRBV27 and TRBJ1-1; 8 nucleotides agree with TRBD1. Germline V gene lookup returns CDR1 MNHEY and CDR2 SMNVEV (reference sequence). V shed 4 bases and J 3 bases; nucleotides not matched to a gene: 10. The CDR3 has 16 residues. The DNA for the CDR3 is TGTGCCAGCAGTTCCCCAGGGGGCGCCACACACACTGAAGCTTTCTTT. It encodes CASSSPGGATHTEAFF.

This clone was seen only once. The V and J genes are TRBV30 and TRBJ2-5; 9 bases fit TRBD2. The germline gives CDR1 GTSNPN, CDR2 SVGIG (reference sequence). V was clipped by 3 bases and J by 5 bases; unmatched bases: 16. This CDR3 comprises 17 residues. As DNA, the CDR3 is TGTGCCTGGAGCGTAGGAGCAAATAGCGGGAGCGGGGAGACCCAGTACTTC. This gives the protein CAWSVGANSGSGETQYF.

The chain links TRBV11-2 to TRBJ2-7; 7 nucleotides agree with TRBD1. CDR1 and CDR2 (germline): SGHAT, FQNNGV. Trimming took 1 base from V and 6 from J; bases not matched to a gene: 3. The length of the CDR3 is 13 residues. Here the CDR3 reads CASSLVTGTEQYF. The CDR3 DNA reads TGTGCCAGCAGCTTAGTGACAGGGACCGAGCAGTACTTC.